These 15 T cell receptor beta chains share one sample of origin, sequenced in a study of shared clonotypes between healthy human individuals. Libraries were prepared by immunoSEQ multiplex PCR; TCRdb keeps only in-frame clonotypes and omits some of them. The sample lists about 680,000 clones, about three quarters occurring once. The sample consisted of memory CD4+ T cells sorted from blood. Subset defined: CD45RA-negative fraction. These receptors originate from a woman aged 25 to 39 in good health.

This rearrangement joins TRBV20-1 to TRBJ2-5, with D unclear. V was clipped by 0 bases and J by 7 bases, with 6 bases between them. Germline CDR1 is DFQATT and CDR2 is SNEGSKA (reference sequence). This CDR3 is 11 amino acids long. The CDR3: CSARDQRTQYF. CDR3 nucleotide sequence: TGCAGTGCTAGAGATCAGCGGACCCAGTACTTC.

Comments on this clone: A single base separates this from a much larger clone, so it may be a read error. Other nucleotide sequences from this sample produce the same CDR3. The chain combines TRBV6-1 with TRBJ2-7; D is uncertain. Germline CDR1 and CDR2: MNHNS and SASEGT. Between the trimmed V and J ends, which lost 2 bases and 4 bases, there was a span of 3 bases. The CDR3 totals 11 residues. This CDR3 is CASSEIYEQYF. CDR3 sequence (DNA): TGTGCCAGCAGTGAAATTTACGAGCAGTACTTC.

The chain carries TRBV14 and TRBJ2-2; D not resolved. The CDR3 contains 14 residues. V gave up 5 bases and J gave up 3 bases, with 10 bases separating them. From germline, CDR1 is SGHDN and CDR2 FVKESK. CDR3: CASSRATHTGELFF. CDR3 coding DNA: TGTGCCAGCAGCAGAGCCACTCACACCGGGGAGCTGTTTTTT. The whole variable domain, filled in from reference TRBV14 and TRBJ2-2, reads EAGVTQFPSHSVIEKGQTVTLRCDPISGHDNLYWYRRVMGKEIKFLLHFVKESKQDESGMPNNRFLAERTGGTYSTLKVQPAELEDSGVYFCASSRATHTGELFFGEGSRLTVL.

The genes are TRBV11-2 and TRBJ2-7; D ambiguous. The CDR3 totals 14 residues. The germline V gene has CDR1 SGHAT and CDR2 FQNNGV. V dropped 5 bases and J dropped 0 bases, with 11 bases sitting between them. The CDR3 region is CASSPPSSSYEQYF. The CDR3 nucleotides read TGTGCCAGCAGCCCGCCCTCAAGCTCCTACGAGCAGTACTTC. Using reference TRBV11-2 and TRBJ2-7 for the parts outside the CDR3, the full variable domain is EAGVAQSPRYKIIEKRQSVAFWCNPISGHATLYWYQQILGQGPKLLIQFQNNGVVDDSQLPKDRFSAERLKGVDSTLKIQPAKLEDSAVYLCASSPPSSSYEQYFGPGTRLTVT.

Points on this clone: Other DNA sequences in this specimen translate into the identical CDR3. This chain links TRBV29-1 with TRBJ2-7, with TRBD1 as a possible D gene (5 bases). The CDR3 contains 14 residues. V lost 0 bases and J lost 2, with 11 bases in between. CDR1 SQVTM and CDR2 ANQGSEA come from the germline V gene. This CDR3 is CSVEDRAGTYEQYF. The CDR3, as DNA: TGCAGCGTTGAAGACCGAGCAGGGACCTACGAGCAGTACTTC.

Concerning this clone: Since a much larger clone is just one base distant, this may be a read error. The chain recombines TRBV7-9 with TRBJ2-7; TRBD2 agrees at 9 bases. With 5 bases clipped from V and 4 bases from J, the junction kept 3 bases outside the gene matches. Germline values: CDR1 SEHNR, CDR2 FQNEAQ (reference sequence). The CDR3 spans 13 residues. This CDR3 is CASSRAGGYEQYF. CDR3 in DNA: TGTGCCAGCAGCCGAGCGGGGGGTTACGAGCAGTACTTC.

A few counts support this clone. The V and J genes are TRBV5-1 and TRBJ1-4; 9 bases align to TRBD1. Trimming removed 3 bases from V and 6 bases from J; junction bases left unmatched: 3. CDR3 length: 14 amino acids. Germline CDR1 is SGHRS and CDR2 is YFSETQ. CDR3 region: CASSSQGAYEKLFF. The CDR3 DNA is TGCGCCAGCAGCTCACAGGGGGCGTATGAAAAACTGTTTTTT.

The chain employs TRBV5-4 and TRBJ1-1; D unresolved. Between the trimmed V and J ends, which lost 4 bases and 3 bases, there was a span of 16 bases. The CDR3 has 15 amino acids. Germline V lookup: CDR1 SGHNT, CDR2 YYREEE (reference sequence). CDR3 bases: TGTGCCAGCAGCCCCGAAGGACGTCGGTACACTGAAGCTTTCTTT. Residues: CASSPEGRRYTEAFF.

The V and J genes are TRBV7-9 and TRBJ2-5, with D hard to call. Germline CDR1 is SEHNR and CDR2 is FQNEAQ (reference sequence). V lost 2 bases, J lost 3 bases, and 7 bases lay in between. The CDR3 spans 13 residues. The CDR3 DNA follows: TGTGCCAGCAGCTTACGAACAAAAGAGACCCAGTACTTC. It is translated as CASSLRTKETQYF.

This clone has just a few counts. The chain joins TRBV28 to TRBJ1-2, with TRBD1 matching over 12 bases. The CDR3 has 14 residues. V was clipped by 5 bases and J by 4 bases; unmatched bases: 2. The germline V gene has CDR1 MDHEN and CDR2 SYDVKM. The CDR3 spells CASSEGQGAYGYTF. CDR3 coding DNA: TGTGCCAGCAGTGAGGGACAGGGGGCCTATGGCTACACCTTC.

The V call is TRBV6-6, the J call TRBJ2-2, with D perhaps matching TRBD2 (5 bases). Trimming stripped 10 bases from V and 7 bases from J, with 19 bases between. This CDR3 has 14 amino acids. The germline V gene encodes CDR1 MNHNY and CDR2 SVGAGI (reference sequence). CDR3 DNA sequence: TGTGCCACCATTGGAGGATTTTTGGGCGGGGAGCTGTTTTTT. Protein product: CATIGGFLGGELFF.

The chain recombines TRBV19 with TRBJ2-2; weak D call: TRBD2 (6 bases). Deletions cut 8 bases from V and 4 bases from J, with 17 bases between. Germline V CDR1 and CDR2: LNHDA, SQIVND (reference sequence). CDR3 length: 15 residues. The CDR3 reads CASRDGSRVTGELFF. CDR3 DNA: TGTGCCAGTCGGGACGGGAGCCGTGTCACCGGGGAGCTGTTTTTT.

The chain is built from TRBV27 and TRBJ2-7; 12 bases map to TRBD2. The CDR3 sequence is 15 residues long. Trimming at V came to 4 bases and at J to 5 bases, leaving 6 bases not matched to a gene. CDR1 is MNHEY and CDR2 is SMNVEV in the germline V gene (reference sequence). As DNA, the CDR3 is TGTGCCAGCAGTTCACTAGCGGGAGGAGGGAACGAGCAGTACTTC. It specifies CASSSLAGGGNEQYF.

The chain recombines TRBV28 with TRBJ1-4, with D uncertain. V shed 6 bases and J shed 0 bases, with 14 bases lying between them. The CDR3 has 16 residues. Per the germline V gene, CDR1 is MDHEN and CDR2 is SYDVKM. CDR3 sequence: CASSRGYSATNEKLFF. CDR3 sequence (DNA): TGTGCCAGCAGCCGAGGTTATTCTGCAACTAATGAAAAACTGTTTTTT.

This sequence joins TRBV19 and TRBJ2-2; 12 bases agree with TRBD2. The CDR3 is 15 amino acids. Per the germline V gene, CDR1 is LNHDA and CDR2 is SQIVND (reference sequence). V lost 5 bases and J lost 6; bases outside the gene matches: 4. CDR3 bases: TGTGCCAGTAGTCCTCGACTAGCGGGAGCCGGGGAGCTGTTTTTT. This encodes CASSPRLAGAGELFF.